This is a list of T cell receptor beta chains from one sample in a study of blood T cell repertoires in COVID-19. The table came from immunoSEQ multiplex PCR; TCRdb's copy has only in-frame clones and leaves some out. The sample holds under 200,000 clones, around 83% seen once. The sequencing sample was made of peripheral blood. These receptors originate from a woman aged 40 to 50 with acute or convalescent COVID-19. The conserved cysteine and the conserved F or W are not part of the CDR3 here. D genes are given only for firm matches.

j_call,d_call,v_call,cdr3_aa
TRBJ2-2,TRBD1,TRBV24-1,AVGSDRGYWNTGELF
TRBJ1-2,NA,TRBV24-1,ATSERQSGPYT
TRBJ2-7,TRBD2,TRBV27,ASRKQLAGEYEQY
TRBJ1-2,NA,TRBV5-1,ASSLVPAGQYGYT
TRBJ1-5,TRBD1,TRBV18,ASSPGTVNSNQPQH
TRBJ2-3,TRBD2,TRBV14,ASSSIAGASTDTQY
TRBJ1-1,NA,TRBV6-5,ASSYSGHLTEAF
TRBJ1-1,NA,TRBV7-2,ASSSAAGALSNTEAF
TRBJ1-4,TRBD1,TRBV25-1,ASSARTGTNEKLF
TRBJ2-7,TRBD2,TRBV5-6,ASSPAGRDLEQY
TRBJ1-2,NA,TRBV11-2,ASSFTDGARGYT
TRBJ2-2,NA,TRBV18,ASSPRLQRNTGELF
TRBJ2-7,NA,TRBV5-6,ASSPGFYEQY
TRBJ1-1,NA,TRBV20-1,SARGPLEAF
TRBJ2-3,TRBD2,TRBV7-9,ASRLAGSRGDTQY
TRBJ2-7,NA,TRBV7-9,ASSLGGGNYEQY
TRBJ1-5,TRBD1,TRBV28,ASSSTGLNQPQH
TRBJ1-6,TRBD1,TRBV15,ATSRGTGRKNSPLH
TRBJ1-5,NA,TRBV3-1/TRBV3-2,ASSQDFGPREGGQPQH
TRBJ2-1,NA,TRBV5-1,ASSGPQGEEQF
TRBJ1-4,NA,TRBV28,ASSLAGGGLGEKLF
TRBJ1-1,NA,TRBV9,ASRYAEGVAF
TRBJ1-1,NA,TRBV5-4,ASSLDLGGTEAF